Shown below are 15 T cell receptor beta chains from a single sample sequenced in a study of human T cells and chemical hapten exposure. TCRdb fed the RACE reads into MiXCR, producing one record per CDR3 protein. Counted here are roughly 180,000 distinct CDR3 sequences, 20% to 25% occurring once; the ten biggest clones make up 6.7%. The time point here: patch test 1, 2 weeks after DPC sensitization. The treatment denotes: therapeutic diphenylcyclopropenone sensitization with weekly scalp DPC. This sample comprised whole blood, obtained in connection with sensitization to the hapten diphenylcyclopropenone (DPC). The receptors were gathered from a woman aged 45 to 65 with alopecia areata. Some clones in this sample may be carry-over from other donors' samples.

V usage is TRBV7-9 and J usage is TRBJ2-1, with 8 bases fitting TRBD2. The germline gives CDR1 SEHNR, CDR2 FQNEAQ (reference sequence). The CDR3 extends over 16 amino acids. The V segment lost 8 bases and the J segment 6 bases; nucleotides outside the gene matches: 15. The CDR3 sequence: CASLLGGGRKSNEQFF. The CDR3 region has the DNA TGTGCCAGCCTACTAGGCGGGGGGAGGAAAAGCAATGAGCAGTTCTTC.

The gene calls are TRBV20-1 and TRBJ2-3; D gene uncertain. V was shortened by 0 bases and J by 1 base, with 11 bases between the two germline ends. This CDR3 region has 15 residues. Germline V CDR1 and CDR2: DFQATT, SNEGSKA (reference sequence). The CDR3 nucleotides are TGCAGTGCTAGAGAGATGTCCTCCGGCACAGATACGCAGTATTTT. Translated: CSAREMSSGTDTQYF.

The chain couples TRBV10-3 to TRBJ2-3, with a tentative D call TRBD1 (6 bases). V lost 2 bases and J lost 5, with 11 bases in between. In germline, CDR1 is ENHRY, CDR2 SYGVKD. The CDR3 is 14 residues long. Here the CDR3 reads CAISEGTQGDTQYF. The CDR3, as DNA: TGTGCCATCAGTGAGGGTACACAGGGAGATACGCAGTATTTT.

The J gene is TRBJ1-5, the V gene TRBV7-9; TRBD1 matches 11 bases. Germline V lookup: CDR1 SEHNR, CDR2 FQNEAQ (reference sequence). V lost 3 bases to trimming and J lost 4 bases; unmatched junction nucleotides: 8. The CDR3 sequence is 17 residues long. This CDR3 is CASSFSSGTGGNQPQHF. The CDR3 coding sequence is TGTGCCAGCAGCTTTTCCTCCGGGACAGGGGGAAATCAGCCCCAGCATTTT.

This clonotype was counted between two and nine times. V is TRBV4-2 and J is TRBJ2-7; D gene ambiguous. V was pared by 2 bases and J by 3 bases, with 8 bases between. The CDR3 has 13 residues. The germline V gene has CDR1 LGHNA and CDR2 YNFKEQ. CDR3 nucleotides: TGTGCCAGCAGCCAATTGCGAGTCTACGAGCAGTACTTC. Its protein product is CASSQLRVYEQYF.

V gene TRBV15 combines with J gene TRBJ2-2; tentative D call: TRBD2 (5 bases). Trimming shortened V by 4 bases and J by 1 base, and 13 bases separated the two germline ends. CDR3 length equals 16 residues. Germline V gives CDR1 LNHNV, CDR2 YYDKDF (reference sequence). DNA of the CDR3: TGTGCCACCAGCAAGAGGGCGGGCCTGAACACCGGGGAGCTGTTTTTT. It is translated as CATSKRAGLNTGELFF.

The V gene is TRBV5-1, the J gene TRBJ2-7; the match to TRBD2 covers 8 bases. This CDR3 contains 13 residues. The germline V gene encodes CDR1 SGHRS and CDR2 YFSETQ. With 3 bases clipped from V and 7 bases from J, the junction kept 6 bases outside the gene matches. CDR3 coding DNA: TGCGCCAGCAGCTCCAGCGGGAGAAATGAGCAGTACTTC. As protein: CASSSSGRNEQYF.

The chain couples TRBV7-6 to TRBJ2-1, with 9 bases aligning to TRBD1. This CDR3 comprises 16 residues. Trimming took 5 bases from V and 4 from J; bases not matched to a gene: 9. CDR1 is SGHVS, CDR2 FNYEAQ, per germline. The CDR3 DNA reads TGTGCCAGCAGCGCAAGCGGGACAGGGTTTTACAATGAGCAGTTCTTC. This encodes CASSASGTGFYNEQFF.

This chain links TRBV5-1 with TRBJ1-4, with D perhaps TRBD1 (6 bases). In germline, CDR1 is SGHRS, CDR2 YFSETQ. This CDR3 comprises 15 residues. V was pared by 4 bases and J by 7 bases, with 17 bases between. The DNA of the CDR3 is TGCGCCAGCAGCCGCGATCTGGGGGCCGCTGAAAAACTGTTTTTT. It is translated as CASSRDLGAAEKLFF.

The chain recombines TRBV5-1 with TRBJ2-3, with D unresolved. CDR1 and CDR2 (germline): SGHRS, YFSETQ. The germline V and J ends were trimmed by 2 bases and 0 bases, with 10 bases remaining between them. The CDR3 consists of 15 residues. The CDR3 DNA sequence: TGCGCCAGCAGCTTCCCCGGCCAGAGCACAGATACGCAGTATTTT. It encodes CASSFPGQSTDTQYF.

The V gene is TRBV20-1, the J gene TRBJ1-1; D unclear. V gave up 3 bases and J gave up 11 bases, with 25 bases separating them. CDR3 length: 15 residues. Germline CDR1 and CDR2: DFQATT and SNEGSKA (reference sequence). CDR3 in DNA: TGCAGTGCTAGTAACCGGGAGATCGGAGCCCTTTTTGCTTTCTTT. This codes for CSASNREIGALFAFF.

This chain joins TRBV10-2 and TRBJ2-1, with D possibly TRBD2 on 6 matching bases. The V end lost 7 bases, the J end lost 6 bases, and 13 bases lay between the germline ends. This CDR3 is built from 13 residues. CDR1 and CDR2 (germline): WSHSY, SAAADI. The CDR3 coding sequence is TGCGCCAGCAATGGGGGACTTGGCAATGAGCAGTTCTTC. Residues: CASNGGLGNEQFF.

This clonotype was picked up many times. The gene calls are TRBV10-3 and TRBJ2-7, with 10 bases lining up with TRBD2. Germline lookup yields CDR1 ENHRY and CDR2 SYGVKD. This CDR3 spans 16 amino acids. The V segment lost 3 bases and the J segment 4 bases; nucleotides outside the gene matches: 9. The CDR3 protein is CAISDLAGDLSYEQYF. The CDR3 DNA sequence: TGTGCCATCAGTGATCTAGCGGGAGACCTTTCTTACGAGCAGTACTTC.

This clonotype showed up just a few times. The chain combines TRBV10-3 with TRBJ2-3; 10 nucleotides line up with TRBD1. CDR1 and CDR2 from the germline V gene are ENHRY and SYGVKD. This CDR3 comprises 14 residues. V shed 6 bases, J shed 4 bases, and the junction held 4 bases outside the gene matches. CDR3 residues: CAISSGTGADTQYF. CDR3 nucleotide sequence: TGTGCCATCAGCTCCGGGACAGGGGCAGATACGCAGTATTTT.

Only a few counts were recorded for this clonotype. The chain couples TRBV29-1 to TRBJ2-1; 7 positions agree with TRBD1. Germline loops: CDR1 SQVTM, CDR2 ANQGSEA. V shed 3 bases, J shed 10 bases, and the junction held 6 bases outside the gene matches. The CDR3 has 12 amino acids. The CDR3 region has the DNA TGCAGCGTTGATGAGGGGGCGGAAGAGCAGTTCTTC. Protein sequence: CSVDEGAEEQFF.